Each of the 17 T cell receptor beta chains below was sequenced from the same sample in a study of cytomegalovirus exposure and HLA in healthy donors. The study ran its PCR with 60 Vbeta and 13 Jbeta primers. The repertoire was sequenced with immunoSEQ multiplex PCR; TCRdb's copy has only in-frame clones and lacks some. The data show fewer than 250,000 clones, about nine tenths seen once. Specimen: PBMCs. The receptor set was obtained from a boy between 2 and 10 years old in good health and CMV-seronegative.

V and J are TRBV6-1 and TRBJ1-1; tentatively, D is TRBD1 (6 bases). V dropped 4 bases and J dropped 4 bases, with 19 bases sitting between them. The CDR3 loop spans 16 amino acids. CDR1 MNHNS and CDR2 SASEGT come from the germline V gene. CDR3 sequence reads: CASSGKYAGGPTEAFF. The CDR3, as DNA: TGTGCCAGCAGTGGAAAATATGCGGGGGGCCCCACTGAAGCTTTCTTT.

This clone has more than one count but fewer than ten. The chain uses TRBV2 and TRBJ2-5; tentatively, D is TRBD2 (6 bases). The CDR3 has 12 amino acids. The ends were cut back, 8 bases at V and 5 bases at J, with 12 bases in the middle. Germline values: CDR1 SNHLY, CDR2 FYNNEI. CDR3 amino acids: CASLTRFETQYF. The CDR3 nucleotides are TGTGCCAGCCTGACTAGATTTGAGACCCAGTACTTC.

There are a few counts of this clone. The V gene is TRBV27, the J gene TRBJ2-7, with unresolved D. CDR1 is MNHEY and CDR2 is SMNVEV in the germline V gene (reference sequence). The V end was cut by 6 bases, the J end by 6 bases, with 15 bases between. There are 13 residues in the CDR3. CDR3 protein: CASSPTPRGEQYF. CDR3 coding DNA: TGTGCCAGCAGCCCGACTCCCCGCGGCGAGCAGTACTTC.

The rearrangement uses TRBV5-4 and TRBJ1-4, with a weak D call TRBD1 (6 bases). Germline CDR1 SGHNT, CDR2 YYREEE (reference sequence). The CDR3 runs 15 residues. Trimming removed 0 bases at V and 6 bases at J, with 12 bases between. In DNA form, the CDR3 reads TGTGCCAGCAGCTTGGAGCCCAGGGGCCATGAAAAACTGTTTTTT. It codes for CASSLEPRGHEKLFF. Drawing the rest from reference TRBV5-4 and TRBJ1-4, the complete variable domain is ETGVTQSPTHLIKTRGQQVTLRCSSQSGHNTVSWYQQALGQGPQFIFQYYREEENGRGNFPPRFSGLQFPNYSSELNVNALELDDSALYLCASSLEPRGHEKLFFGSGTQLSVL.

This rearrangement joins TRBV30 to TRBJ1-5; D call uncertain. With 2 bases removed from V and 1 base from J, the gap between germline ends came to 9 bases. This CDR3 region has 14 residues. CDR1 is GTSNPN and CDR2 is SVGIG in the germline V gene (reference sequence). The DNA of the CDR3 is TGTGCCTGGAGTCCTACCCCAAGCAATCAGCCCCAGCATTTT. It is translated as CAWSPTPSNQPQHF. Full variable domain (rest looked up from reference TRBV30 and TRBJ1-5): SQTIHQWPATLVQPVGSPLSLECTVEGTSNPNLYWYRQAAGRGLQLLFYSVGIGQISSEVPQNLSASRPQDRQFILSSKKLLLSDSGFYLCAWSPTPSNQPQHFGDGTRLSIL.

The chain has TRBV23-1 and TRBJ2-2; 7 nucleotides align to TRBD1. TRBV23-1 is recorded as an ORF, its role being uncertain. Germline trimming cut 5 bases from V and 6 bases from J; bases unmatched to any gene: 9. The CDR3 is 15 residues long. The CDR3 reads CASSEETGSAGELFF. The CDR3, as DNA: TGCGCCAGCAGTGAGGAGACAGGGTCTGCCGGGGAGCTGTTTTTT.

The chain recombines TRBV7-8 with TRBJ2-7, with 9 nucleotides matching TRBD2. Germline trimming cut 1 base from V and 3 bases from J; bases unmatched to any gene: 4. Per germline, CDR1 SGHVS and CDR2 FQNEAQ. The CDR3 spans 15 residues. For the CDR3, the DNA is TGTGCCAGCAGCTTAGGGCTAGCGGGGTACTACGAGCAGTACTTC. As protein: CASSLGLAGYYEQYF.

This chain joins TRBV27 and TRBJ2-2; no definite D call. Germline CDR1 and CDR2: MNHEY and SMNVEV (reference sequence). The CDR3 has 12 amino acids. V lost 2 bases and J lost 6, with 4 bases in between. CDR3 region: CASSLSPGELFF. The CDR3 nucleotides are TGTGCCAGCAGTTTAAGCCCCGGGGAGCTGTTTTTT.

This clone has only a few counts. The rearrangement links TRBV4-2 to TRBJ2-6; weak D call: TRBD1 (6 bases). There are 16 residues in the CDR3. The V end was cut by 2 bases, the J end by 2 bases, with 10 bases between. CDR1 and CDR2 from the germline V gene are LGHNA and YNFKEQ. The CDR3 DNA reads TGTGCCAGCAGCCAACAACCAGGGGCTGGGGCCAACGTCCTGACTTTC. This encodes CASSQQPGAGANVLTF.

This clone was found once. The genes are TRBV5-1 and TRBJ2-2; 7 bases line up with TRBD2. Per germline, CDR1 SGHRS and CDR2 YFSETQ. CDR3 size: 16 residues. The V gene end was trimmed by 3 bases and the J gene end by 4 bases; junction bases not matched to a gene: 9. The CDR3 here is CASSYLSGWFTGELFF. The CDR3 DNA reads as TGCGCCAGCAGCTATCTTAGCGGGTGGTTCACCGGGGAGCTGTTTTTT. The complete variable domain, with remaining parts taken from reference TRBV5-1 and TRBJ2-2, reads KAGVTQTPRYLIKTRGQQVTLSCSPISGHRSVSWYQQTPGQGLQFLFEYFSETQRNKGNFPGRFSGRQFSNSRSEMNVSTLELGDSALYLCASSYLSGWFTGELFFGEGSRLTVL.

Written as DNA, the CDR3 is TGTGCCAGCAGCGAGGCTAGCGGGAACACAGATACGCAGTATTTT. Translated, it gives CASSEASGNTDTQYF. This rearrangement joins TRBV9 to TRBJ2-3; 9 nucleotides match TRBD2. CDR1 and CDR2 (germline): SGDLS, YYNGEE. Germline trimming cut 3 bases from V and 2 bases from J; bases unmatched to any gene: 4. The CDR3 length is 15 residues.

The V gene is TRBV5-1, the J gene TRBJ2-5; D gene uncertain. Germline V gene lookup returns CDR1 SGHRS and CDR2 YFSETQ. Trimming pared 4 bases from V and 1 base from J, leaving 14 bases between. The CDR3 extends over 15 amino acids. The CDR3 loop reads CASSPTRTRQETQYF. The CDR3 DNA sequence: TGCGCCAGCAGCCCCACAAGAACCCGCCAAGAGACCCAGTACTTC. Full variable domain (outside the CDR3, taken from reference TRBV5-1 and TRBJ2-5): KAGVTQTPRYLIKTRGQQVTLSCSPISGHRSVSWYQQTPGQGLQFLFEYFSETQRNKGNFPGRFSGRQFSNSRSEMNVSTLELGDSALYLCASSPTRTRQETQYFGPGTRLLVL.

This chain connects TRBV28 to TRBJ1-5; perhaps TRBD1 as D (5 bases). Germline V lookup: CDR1 MDHEN, CDR2 SYDVKM. V lost 2 bases and J lost 2, with 13 bases in between. CDR3 length: 16 amino acids. DNA for the CDR3: TGTGCCAGCAGTTTAAATCAGGGTTCAGGCAATCAGCCCCAGCATTTT. Protein sequence: CASSLNQGSGNQPQHF.

This clone was detected a few times. The V and J genes are TRBV6-1 and TRBJ2-3; D ambiguous. CDR1 and CDR2 (germline): MNHNS, SASEGT. CDR3 size: 12 residues. Trimming pared 6 bases from V and 4 bases from J, leaving 8 bases between. In DNA, the CDR3 is TGTGCCAGCAGAGCCCCTGCAGATACGCAGTATTTT. It is translated as CASRAPADTQYF.

The V gene is TRBV6-1, the J gene TRBJ2-7; possibly TRBD1 for D (6 bases). The germline V and J ends were trimmed by 10 bases and 0 bases, with 16 bases remaining between them. The CDR3 extends over 14 amino acids. CDR1 is MNHNS, CDR2 SASEGT, per germline. CDR3 loop: CATRAGATSYEQYF. Here the CDR3 DNA reads TGTGCCACCAGAGCAGGGGCTACCTCCTACGAGCAGTACTTC.

V is TRBV28 and J is TRBJ2-5; D might be TRBD1 (6 bases). The last part of the DNA fits TRBJ2-7 better; the J call may be wrong. Germline CDR1 reads MDHEN; CDR2 reads SYDVKM. This CDR3 has 13 amino acids. CDR3 region: CASRGAIELEQYF. The DNA for the CDR3 is TGTGCCAGCAGGGGGGCCATAGAGCTCGAGCAGTACTTC.

The chain's CDR3 is CASILMTSGRNEQFF. The CDR3 coding sequence is TGTGCCAGCATACTCATGACTAGCGGGAGGAATGAGCAGTTCTTC. The chain employs TRBV6-1 and TRBJ2-1; 13 nucleotides match TRBD2. This CDR3 has 15 amino acids. V lost 7 bases and J lost 7; bases outside the gene matches: 7. Germline lookup yields CDR1 MNHNS and CDR2 SASEGT.